This entry concerns a single T cell receptor beta chain. Its specificity is not known. This entry belongs to a study of cytomegalovirus exposure and HLA in healthy donors. Study-wide points: Highly shared variants forming one cluster were likely a sequencing artifact. Most TCR sequences showed up rarely, but some public TCRs showed up in many donors.

13 Jbeta primers and 60 Vbeta primers were used for the PCR. Some clones are missing from TCRdb's copy, which holds only in-frame ones; the method was immunoSEQ multiplex PCR. The sample includes around 130,000 clones. The source is a woman aged 55-70 years in good health and CMV-seronegative. The sequencing input was PBMCs.

This chain's CDR3 is CASSEARGNQPQHF. The DNA of the CDR3 is TGTGCCAGCAGTGAGGCCAGGGGGAATCAGCCCCAGCATTTT. The rearrangement uses TRBV6-1 and TRBJ1-5; 7 nucleotides match TRBD1. V lost 3 bases to trimming and J lost 4 bases; unmatched junction nucleotides: 3. Germline-derived CDR1 and CDR2 are MNHNS and SASEGT. The CDR3 is 14 residues long.